The 23 T cell receptor beta chains reported below all come from one sample, sequenced in a study of T-cell memory formation after mild COVID-19. TCRdb re-called the 5' RACE reads with MiXCR, one entry per CDR3 protein. The sample holds just under 350,000 distinct CDR3 sequences, roughly 13% seen once. Sequencing was done on a sample of PBMCs or a T cell subset sorted from them (not recorded which). These receptor sequences come from a man aged 18 to 29 who had mild COVID-19 (a few samples of this study predate the infection). Cell type and time point are not known.

In this sample, this clonotype turned up a few times. V usage is TRBV13 and J usage is TRBJ2-6, with D uncertain. The germline CDR1 and CDR2 sequences are PRHDT and FYEKMQ (reference sequence). The CDR3 totals 15 residues. The V and J ends lost 1 base and 2 bases respectively, with 6 bases between them. The CDR3 loop reads CASSLVRAGANVLTF. The CDR3 nucleotides are TGTGCCAGCAGCTTAGTCCGGGCTGGGGCCAACGTCCTGACTTTC.

The chain links TRBV29-1 to TRBJ2-3; TRBD2 matches 12 bases. After removal of 1 base from V and 6 bases from J, the junction contained 14 bases not matched to a gene. Germline values: CDR1 SQVTM, CDR2 ANQGSEA. This CDR3 comprises 18 residues. CDR3 in amino acids: CSVEARQASGGAWDTQYF. CDR3 DNA: TGCAGCGTTGAAGCCCGCCAGGCTAGCGGGGGGGCCTGGGATACGCAGTATTTT.

This clonotype was counted between two and nine times. The chain's CDR3 is CASSSTGKAFF. CDR3 nucleotide sequence: TGTGCCAGCAGTTCTACAGGGAAAGCTTTCTTT. This chain uses TRBV6-5 with TRBJ1-1; TRBD1 is a possible D gene (6 bases). The CDR3 length is 11 residues. Trimming cost V 4 bases and J 9 bases, with 9 bases left between them. Germline CDR1 and CDR2: MNHEY and SVGAGI.

This chain links TRBV2 with TRBJ2-1; either TRBD1 or TRBD2 may supply D (5 bases each). Deletions cut 7 bases from V and 6 bases from J, with 13 bases between. The germline V gene encodes CDR1 SNHLY and CDR2 FYNNEI. The CDR3 is 13 amino acids. CDR3 in amino acids: CASKPGRRNEQFF. Here the CDR3 DNA reads TGTGCCAGCAAACCGGGACGTCGCAATGAGCAGTTCTTC.

J is TRBJ1-5 and V is TRBV7-2; D ambiguous. Germline loops: CDR1 SGHTA, CDR2 FQGNSA. V was shortened by 3 bases and J by 8 bases, with 14 bases between the two germline ends. This CDR3 comprises 14 residues. This CDR3 is CASSFVGIREPQHF. Written as DNA, the CDR3 is TGTGCCAGCAGCTTCGTGGGGATTCGGGAGCCCCAGCATTTT.

The chain joins TRBV3-1 to TRBJ2-3; no firm D call. Trimming took off 1 base at V and 1 base at J, with 15 bases between the two ends. The CDR3 is 17 residues long. Per the germline V gene, CDR1 is LGHDT and CDR2 is YNNKEL (reference sequence). In DNA, the CDR3 is TGTGCCAGCAGCCAAGGCTCAGGCTCGCGACGCACAGATACGCAGTATTTT. It is translated as CASSQGSGSRRTDTQYF.

The chain employs TRBV20-1 and TRBJ1-1, with D possibly being TRBD1 (5 bases). From germline, CDR1 is DFQATT and CDR2 SNEGSKA (reference sequence). V lost 6 bases and J lost 4, with 18 bases in between. This CDR3 has 14 amino acids. CDR3 coding DNA: TGCAGTGCCATACAGGAAGTGTACGGCACTGAAGCTTTCTTT. This sequence encodes CSAIQEVYGTEAFF.

The chain links TRBV6-5 to TRBJ2-7, with a tentative D call TRBD2 (5 bases). Trimming took 8 bases from V and 2 from J, leaving 16 bases between them. The CDR3 is 14 amino acids. Looked up from germline, CDR1 is MNHEY and CDR2 is SVGAGI. The DNA of the CDR3 is TGTGCCAGCCAGTATTCGAGGGCTACCTACGAGCAGTACTTC. It specifies CASQYSRATYEQYF.

This chain links TRBV6-5 with TRBJ1-4; 7 bases align to TRBD1. Trimming removed 6 bases from V and 8 bases from J; junction bases left unmatched: 6. CDR1 and CDR2 from the germline V gene are MNHEY and SVGAGI. There are 13 residues in the CDR3. CDR3 sequence (DNA): TGTGCCAGCAGAGCCGTGACAGGGGAAAAACTGTTTTTT. This sequence encodes CASRAVTGEKLFF.

A few counts support this clonotype. CDR3 loop: CASSLADRSGNTIYF. CDR3 DNA sequence: TGCGCCAGCAGCTTGGCGGACAGATCTGGAAACACCATATATTTT. The chain links TRBV5-1 to TRBJ1-3; the D gene is possibly TRBD1 (6 bases). Germline CDR1 is SGHRS and CDR2 is YFSETQ. Trimming removed 0 bases from V and 1 base from J, with 8 bases in between. The CDR3 sequence is 15 residues long. Together with reference TRBV5-1 and TRBJ1-3, the CDR3 gives the full variable domain: KAGVTQTPRYLIKTRGQQVTLSCSPISGHRSVSWYQQTPGQGLQFLFEYFSETQRNKGNFPGRFSGRQFSNSRSEMNVSTLELGDSALYLCASSLADRSGNTIYFGEGSWLTVV.

The chain links TRBV20-1 to TRBJ1-5; D call uncertain. The CDR3 covers 12 residues. The germline V and J ends were trimmed by 0 bases and 15 bases, with 15 bases remaining between them. Germline values: CDR1 DFQATT, CDR2 SNEGSKA (reference sequence). CDR3 DNA sequence: TGCAGTGCTAGAGATCGCGGTCCCGTTCGGCATTTT. Amino acids: CSARDRGPVRHF.

The chain employs TRBV27 and TRBJ2-1, with D perhaps matching TRBD2 (7 bases). Germline assignment: CDR1 MNHEY and CDR2 SMNVEV (reference sequence). V was trimmed by 5 bases and J by 10 bases, leaving 18 bases between them. The CDR3 spans 14 residues. CDR3 residues: CASSLVGGGLEQFF. CDR3 DNA: TGTGCCAGCAGTCTGGTTGGGGGGGGCTTAGAGCAGTTCTTC.

This clonotype was detected many times. The genes are TRBV19 and TRBJ1-5; D gene unclear. The V end was cut by 3 bases, the J end by 5 bases, with 11 bases between. Germline assignment: CDR1 LNHDA and CDR2 SQIVND (reference sequence). The CDR3 is 14 residues long. DNA for the CDR3: TGTGCCAGTAGTATCTCCAGGAGGGATCAGCCCCAGCATTTT. This encodes CASSISRRDQPQHF.

This clonotype showed up just a few times. The chain recombines TRBV5-4 with TRBJ2-1; D is ambiguous. The germline gives CDR1 SGHNT, CDR2 YYREEE (reference sequence). Trimming pared 0 bases from V and 5 bases from J, leaving 9 bases between. The CDR3 has 14 residues. CDR3 loop: CASSLATADNEQFF. CDR3 nucleotides: TGTGCCAGCAGCTTGGCGACGGCGGACAATGAGCAGTTCTTC.

This clonotype was counted ten times or more. Sequence at one end of the junction differs from germline and may be a read error. J is TRBJ2-3 and V is TRBV5-1, with D unresolved. CDR1 and CDR2 from the germline V gene are SGHRS and YFSETQ. The CDR3 has 11 amino acids. The CDR3 sequence is CASSYTDTQYF. The CDR3 coding sequence is TGTGCCAGCAGTTACACAGATACGCAGTATTTT.

Only a few counts were recorded for this clonotype. V and J are TRBV11-1 and TRBJ1-2; the D gene is possibly TRBD1 (5 bases). Germline assignment: CDR1 SGHAT and CDR2 FQDESV (reference sequence). The CDR3 has 14 residues. V was shortened by 2 bases and J by 4 bases, with 11 bases between the two germline ends. CDR3 DNA sequence: TGTGCCAGCAGCTTACGGCTTGACAGCTATGGCTACACCTTC. Its protein is CASSLRLDSYGYTF.

This clonotype has a handful of counts. The chain links TRBV10-3 to TRBJ1-6; possibly TRBD1 for D (5 bases). Germline V gene lookup returns CDR1 ENHRY and CDR2 SYGVKD. The V gene lost 6 bases and the J gene lost 7 bases, with 16 bases spanning the gap. The CDR3 sequence is 15 residues long. The CDR3 bases are TGTGCCATCAGGTCCGGGACCCTCGGGAATTCACCCCTCCACTTT. Its protein product is CAIRSGTLGNSPLHF.

The chain carries TRBV20-1 and TRBJ1-1; D gene unclear. CDR1 is DFQATT, CDR2 SNEGSKA, per germline (reference sequence). The CDR3 runs 15 residues. Trimming stripped 0 bases from V and 1 base from J, with 12 bases between. CDR3 region: CSAREGGSWNTEAFF. Here the CDR3 DNA reads TGCAGTGCTAGAGAGGGCGGGTCTTGGAACACTGAAGCTTTCTTT.

The chain joins TRBV7-2 to TRBJ1-2; 7 nucleotides match TRBD1. Trimming removed 5 bases from V and 4 bases from J; junction bases left unmatched: 10. Germline CDR1 reads SGHTA; CDR2 reads FQGNSA. The CDR3 covers 15 residues. The CDR3 region is CASSPFEGAPYGYTF. The CDR3 coding sequence is TGTGCCAGCAGCCCATTTGAGGGGGCGCCCTATGGCTACACCTTC.

This chain connects TRBV7-2 to TRBJ2-5, with 9 bases fitting TRBD2. CDR3 size: 15 residues. The V gene's germline CDR1 is SGHTA and CDR2 FQGNSA. With 2 bases clipped from V and 5 bases from J, the junction kept 6 bases outside the gene matches. CDR3 in amino acids: CASSLFKRGAETQYF. The CDR3 nucleotides are TGTGCCAGCAGCTTATTTAAGCGGGGGGCCGAGACCCAGTACTTC.

This clonotype has just a few counts. V and J are TRBV20-1 and TRBJ2-7; D unclear. Trimming cost V 1 base and J 7 bases, with 11 bases left between them. The CDR3 has 12 residues. In germline, CDR1 is DFQATT, CDR2 SNEGSKA (reference sequence). CDR3 DNA sequence: TGCAGTGCTAGAGGTCAGGCAGTTGAGCAGTACGTC. Its translation: CSARGQAVEQYV.

The rearrangement uses TRBV5-1 and TRBJ1-1, with unresolved D. This CDR3 contains 14 residues. Germline V gene sequence: CDR1 SGHRS, CDR2 YFSETQ. Trimming pared 4 bases from V and 1 base from J, leaving 11 bases between. The CDR3 DNA sequence: TGCGCCAGCAGCCTTCAAGTGGGGAACACTGAAGCTTTCTTT. It specifies CASSLQVGNTEAFF.

This clonotype occurred a few times. The chain carries TRBV15 and TRBJ1-2; D gene uncertain. Per germline, CDR1 LNHNV and CDR2 YYDKDF (reference sequence). V lost 5 bases to trimming and J lost 2 bases, with 12 bases between them. This CDR3 spans 14 amino acids. CDR3 nucleotides: TGTGCCACCAGCGCCAGGACGACGAACTATGGCTACACCTTC. Protein: CATSARTTNYGYTF.